Below, 13 T cell receptor beta chains from the same sample are listed, as sequenced in a study of molecular identifiers for immune sequencing clone quantification. TCRdb independently ran MiXCR on the PCR reads; one entry per CDR3 protein. The repertoire includes approximately 680,000 distinct CDR3 sequences, roughly 23% of them detected once, and 0.75% to 0.8% sits in the top ten. The sequenced sample consisted of naive CD8+ T cells from blood, with Jurkat cell RNA spiked in. The subset is: FACS-sorted CD8+CD4-CCR7+CD45RA+ naive T cells. The origin of the receptors is a human donor in good health. Some libraries in this study had Jurkat cell RNA spiked in.

This clonotype came up a few times. The chain carries TRBV29-1 and TRBJ2-1; tentatively, D is TRBD2 (5 bases). The CDR3 contains 12 residues. Trimming left V 6 bases short and J 3 bases short, with 9 bases between. Per germline, CDR1 SQVTM and CDR2 ANQGSEA. The CDR3 DNA is TGCAGCGTGGGCCGGGACTACAATGAGCAGTTCTTC. This gives the protein CSVGRDYNEQFF.

V is TRBV7-9 and J is TRBJ2-5; maybe TRBD1 (5 bases). The CDR3 extends over 13 amino acids. Germline lookup yields CDR1 SEHNR and CDR2 FQNEAQ (reference sequence). V lost 2 bases, J lost 5 bases, and 9 bases lay in between. The CDR3 region has the DNA TGTGCCAGCAGCTTAATAGGGGTCGAGACCCAGTACTTC. Its protein is CASSLIGVETQYF.

The J gene is TRBJ1-1, the V gene TRBV12-3 or TRBV12-4; 8 bases fit TRBD1. This CDR3 is 13 amino acids long. The V gene end was trimmed by 4 bases and the J gene end by 8 bases; junction bases not matched to a gene: 6. The CDR3 reads CASSWTGLGEAFF. Here the CDR3 DNA reads TGTGCCAGCAGTTGGACAGGGCTCGGAGAAGCTTTCTTT.

This clonotype was seen only a few times. This sequence joins TRBV15 and TRBJ2-2; D possibly matches TRBD1 or TRBD2 (5 bases each). The germline V gene has CDR1 LNHNV and CDR2 YYDKDF (reference sequence). V was trimmed by 6 bases and J by 2 bases, leaving 13 bases between them. The CDR3 length is 15 residues. The DNA of the CDR3 is TGTGCCACCAGGGCGGGCAGGGATAACACCGGGGAGCTGTTTTTT. Amino acids: CATRAGRDNTGELFF.

This clonotype was recorded at least ten times. The genes are TRBV2 and TRBJ2-3; no firm D call. The V gene lost 3 bases and the J gene lost 2 bases, with 6 bases spanning the gap. The CDR3 is 13 residues long. Germline lookup yields CDR1 SNHLY and CDR2 FYNNEI. The CDR3 DNA reads TGTGCCAGCAGTGACGTCAACACAGATACGCAGTATTTT. Protein sequence: CASSDVNTDTQYF. The full variable domain, in which reference TRBV2 and TRBJ2-3 provide the parts outside the CDR3, is EPEVTQTPSHQVTQMGQEVILRCVPISNHLYFYWYRQILGQKVEFLVSFYNNEISEKSEIFDDQFSVERPDGSNFTLKIRSTKLEDSAMYFCASSDVNTDTQYFGPGTRLTVL.

As to this clonotype: At one end the junction does not follow the germline gene, possibly because of a read error. The chain is built from TRBV6-5 and TRBJ2-5; TRBD2 aligns across 7 bases. The CDR3 consists of 13 residues. The germline CDR1 and CDR2 sequences are MNHEY and SVGAGI. DNA of the CDR3: TGTGTCAGCAGTTACGCGGGAGAGGAGACCCAGTACTTC. It encodes CVSSYAGEETQYF.

This clonotype was counted at least ten times. The chain links TRBV7-8 to TRBJ2-5, with a possible D match to TRBD2 (7 bases). Germline-derived CDR1 and CDR2 are SGHVS and FQNEAQ. CDR3 length: 16 residues. Trimming removed 5 bases at V and 1 base at J, with 17 bases between. CDR3 residues: CASSPPLGGLQETQYF. In DNA form, the CDR3 reads TGTGCCAGCAGCCCCCCGTTGGGGGGGCTCCAAGAGACCCAGTACTTC. The entire variable domain, with the rest obtained from reference TRBV7-8 and TRBJ2-5, is as follows: GAGVSQSPRYKVAKRGQDVALRCDPISGHVSLFWYQQALGQGPEFLTYFQNEAQLDKSGLPSDRFFAERPEGSVSTLKIQRTQQEDSAVYLCASSPPLGGLQETQYFGPGTRLLVL.

On this clonotype: A much larger clone is a single base away; this may be a read error. V and J are TRBV7-9 and TRBJ2-3; the match to TRBD1 covers 8 bases. Germline values: CDR1 SEHNR, CDR2 FQNEAQ (reference sequence). This CDR3 is 17 amino acids long. Unmatched junction bases numbered 17, after V lost 8 bases and J lost 4 bases. As DNA, the CDR3 is TGTGCCAGCGGCCGATCGGCCGGACAGGGTGTCCCAGATACGCAGTATTTT. Protein sequence: CASGRSAGQGVPDTQYF.

The CDR3: CASSTGVTDTQYF. In DNA, the CDR3 is TGTGCCAGTAGTACTGGGGTTACAGATACGCAGTATTTT. V gene TRBV19 combines with J gene TRBJ2-3; D ambiguous. The germline V gene encodes CDR1 LNHDA and CDR2 SQIVND (reference sequence). The CDR3 spans 13 residues. The ends were cut back, 4 bases at V and 3 bases at J, with 8 bases in the middle.

V is TRBV14 and J is TRBJ1-1, with a weak D call TRBD1 (5 bases). This CDR3 comprises 13 residues. Trimming left V 10 bases short and J 0 bases short, with 12 bases between. CDR1 SGHDN and CDR2 FVKESK come from the germline V gene. The CDR3 protein is CATGDGMNTEAFF. CDR3 nucleotide sequence: TGTGCCACCGGGGACGGCATGAACACTGAAGCTTTCTTT.

This clonotype was observed a handful of times. The chain employs TRBV27 and TRBJ2-4, with D possibly matching TRBD2 (5 bases). Trimming stripped 4 bases from V and 0 bases from J, with 10 bases between. Germline-derived CDR1 and CDR2 are MNHEY and SMNVEV (reference sequence). The CDR3 totals 15 residues. The CDR3 loop is CASSSNSGAKNIQYF. In nucleotides, the CDR3 is TGTGCCAGCAGTTCCAACAGCGGAGCCAAAAACATTCAGTACTTC.

The chain combines TRBV14 with TRBJ2-7, with D possibly being TRBD1 (6 bases). The CDR3 runs 15 residues. V lost 8 bases, J lost 2 bases, and 19 bases lay in between. CDR1 is SGHDN, CDR2 FVKESK, per germline. The CDR3 here is CASRSGDKPTYEQYF. CDR3 nucleotides: TGTGCCAGCCGAAGTGGGGACAAACCAACCTACGAGCAGTACTTC.

V and J are TRBV4-3 and TRBJ2-3, with no clear D. The germline V and J ends were trimmed by 1 base and 0 bases, with 11 bases remaining between them. Looked up from germline, CDR1 is LGHNA and CDR2 is YSLEER. This CDR3 is 16 amino acids long. In nucleotides, the CDR3 is TGCGCCAGCAGCCAAGCCGCGTCGACTAGCACAGATACGCAGTATTTT. This codes for CASSQAASTSTDTQYF.